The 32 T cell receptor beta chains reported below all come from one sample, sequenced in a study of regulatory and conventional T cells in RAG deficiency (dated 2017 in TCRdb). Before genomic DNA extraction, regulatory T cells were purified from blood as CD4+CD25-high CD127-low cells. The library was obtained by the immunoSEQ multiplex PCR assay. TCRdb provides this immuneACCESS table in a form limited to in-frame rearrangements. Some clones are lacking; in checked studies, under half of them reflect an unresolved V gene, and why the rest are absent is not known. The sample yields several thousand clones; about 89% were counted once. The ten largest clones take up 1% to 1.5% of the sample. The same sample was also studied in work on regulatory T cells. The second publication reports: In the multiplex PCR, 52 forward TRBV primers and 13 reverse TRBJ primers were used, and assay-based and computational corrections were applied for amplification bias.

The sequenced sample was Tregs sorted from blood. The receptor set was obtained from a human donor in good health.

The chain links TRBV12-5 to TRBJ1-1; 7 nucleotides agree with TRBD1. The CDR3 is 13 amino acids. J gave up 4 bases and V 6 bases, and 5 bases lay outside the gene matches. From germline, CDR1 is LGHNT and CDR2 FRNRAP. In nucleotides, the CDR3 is TGTGCTAGTGGCCCGACAGGGAGCACTGAAGCTTTCTTT. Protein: CASGPTGSTEAFF.

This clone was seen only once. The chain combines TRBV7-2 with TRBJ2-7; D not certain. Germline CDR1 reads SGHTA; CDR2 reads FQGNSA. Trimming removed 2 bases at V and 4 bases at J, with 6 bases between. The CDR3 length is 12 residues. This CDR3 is CASSLNLYEQYF. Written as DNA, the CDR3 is TGTGCCAGCAGCTTAAATCTGTACGAGCAGTACTTC.

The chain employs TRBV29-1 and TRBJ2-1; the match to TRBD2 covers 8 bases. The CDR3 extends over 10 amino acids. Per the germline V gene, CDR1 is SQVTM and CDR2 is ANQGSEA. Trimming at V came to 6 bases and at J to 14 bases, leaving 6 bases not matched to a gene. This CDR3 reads CSVSGSREFF. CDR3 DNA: TGCAGCGTAAGCGGGAGTAGGGAGTTCTTC.

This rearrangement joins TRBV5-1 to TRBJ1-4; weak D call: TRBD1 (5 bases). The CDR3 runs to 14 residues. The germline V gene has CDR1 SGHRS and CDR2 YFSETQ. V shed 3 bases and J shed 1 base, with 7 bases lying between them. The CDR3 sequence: CASSSGGTNEKLFF. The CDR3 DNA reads TGCGCCAGCAGCTCGGGGGGAACTAATGAAAAACTGTTTTTT.

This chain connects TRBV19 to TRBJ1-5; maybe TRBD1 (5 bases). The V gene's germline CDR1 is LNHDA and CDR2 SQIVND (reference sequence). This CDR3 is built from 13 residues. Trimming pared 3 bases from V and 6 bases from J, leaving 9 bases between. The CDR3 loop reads CASSIQGGQPQHF. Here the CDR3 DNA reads TGTGCCAGTAGTATCCAGGGTGGTCAGCCCCAGCATTTT. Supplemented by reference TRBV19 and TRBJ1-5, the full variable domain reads DGGITQSPKYLFRKEGQNVTLSCEQNLNHDAMYWYRQDPGQGLRLIYYSQIVNDFQKGDIAEGYSVSREKKESFPLTVTSAQKNPTAFYLCASSIQGGQPQHFGDGTRLSIL.

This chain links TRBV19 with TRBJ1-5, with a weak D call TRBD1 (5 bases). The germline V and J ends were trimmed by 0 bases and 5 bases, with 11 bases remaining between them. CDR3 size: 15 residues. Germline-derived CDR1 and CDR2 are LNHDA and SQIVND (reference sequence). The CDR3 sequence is CASSIDLAGYQPQHF. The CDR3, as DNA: TGTGCCAGTAGTATAGATCTGGCAGGGTATCAGCCCCAGCATTTT.

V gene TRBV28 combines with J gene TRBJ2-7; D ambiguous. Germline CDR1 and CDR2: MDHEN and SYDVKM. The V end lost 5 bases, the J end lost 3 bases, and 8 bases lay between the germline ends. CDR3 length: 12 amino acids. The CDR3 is CASSQPFYEQYF. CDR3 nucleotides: TGTGCCAGCAGTCAACCGTTCTACGAGCAGTACTTC.

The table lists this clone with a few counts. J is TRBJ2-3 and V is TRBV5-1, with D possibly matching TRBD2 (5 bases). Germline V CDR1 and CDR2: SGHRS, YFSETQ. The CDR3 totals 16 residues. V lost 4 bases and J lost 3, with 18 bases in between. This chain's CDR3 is CASSRGSGPRTDTQYF. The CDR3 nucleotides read TGCGCCAGCAGCCGGGGATCAGGACCTAGGACAGATACGCAGTATTTT. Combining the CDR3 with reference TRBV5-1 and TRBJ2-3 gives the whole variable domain KAGVTQTPRYLIKTRGQQVTLSCSPISGHRSVSWYQQTPGQGLQFLFEYFSETQRNKGNFPGRFSGRQFSNSRSEMNVSTLELGDSALYLCASSRGSGPRTDTQYFGPGTRLTVL.

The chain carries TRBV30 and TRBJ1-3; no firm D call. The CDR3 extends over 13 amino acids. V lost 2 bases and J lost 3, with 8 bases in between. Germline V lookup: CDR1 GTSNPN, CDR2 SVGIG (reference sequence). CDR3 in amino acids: CAWSPLRGNTIYF. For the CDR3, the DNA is TGTGCCTGGAGTCCATTGCGTGGAAACACCATATATTTT.

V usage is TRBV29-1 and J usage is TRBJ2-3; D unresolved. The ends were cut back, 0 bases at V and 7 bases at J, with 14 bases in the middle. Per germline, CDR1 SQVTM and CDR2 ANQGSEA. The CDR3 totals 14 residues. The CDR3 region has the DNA TGCAGCGTTGAAGATCATCCCCTCCCTAATACGCAGTATTTT. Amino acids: CSVEDHPLPNTQYF.

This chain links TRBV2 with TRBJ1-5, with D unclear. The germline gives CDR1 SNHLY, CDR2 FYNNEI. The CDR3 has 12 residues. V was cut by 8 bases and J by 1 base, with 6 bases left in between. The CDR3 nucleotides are TGTGCCAGCGGTAGAAGCAATCAGCCCCAGCATTTT. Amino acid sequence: CASGRSNQPQHF.

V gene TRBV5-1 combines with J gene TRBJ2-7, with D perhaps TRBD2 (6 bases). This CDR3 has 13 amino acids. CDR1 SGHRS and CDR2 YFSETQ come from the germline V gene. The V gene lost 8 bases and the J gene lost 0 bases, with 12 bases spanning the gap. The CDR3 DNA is TGCGCCAGTCGGACTACCAACTCCTACGAGCAGTACTTC. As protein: CASRTTNSYEQYF.

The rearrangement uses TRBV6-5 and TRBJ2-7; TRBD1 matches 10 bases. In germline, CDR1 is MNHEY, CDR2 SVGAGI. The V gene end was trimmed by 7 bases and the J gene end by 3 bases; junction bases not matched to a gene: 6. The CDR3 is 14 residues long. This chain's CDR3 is CASKLGQGIYEQYF. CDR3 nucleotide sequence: TGTGCCAGCAAATTGGGACAGGGGATCTACGAGCAGTACTTC.

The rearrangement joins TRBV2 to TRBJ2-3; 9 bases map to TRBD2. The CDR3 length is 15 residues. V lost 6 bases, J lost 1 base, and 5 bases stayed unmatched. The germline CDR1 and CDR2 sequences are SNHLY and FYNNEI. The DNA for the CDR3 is TGTGCCAGCAGCGTAGCGGGGGTTGGCACAGATACGCAGTATTTT. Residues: CASSVAGVGTDTQYF.

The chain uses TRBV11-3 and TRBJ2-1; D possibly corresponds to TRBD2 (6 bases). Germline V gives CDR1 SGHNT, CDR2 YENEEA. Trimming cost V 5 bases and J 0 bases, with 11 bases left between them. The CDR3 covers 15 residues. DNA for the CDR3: TGTGCCAGCAGCCCTGGGGGGAGCTCCTACAATGAGCAGTTCTTC. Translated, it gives CASSPGGSSYNEQFF. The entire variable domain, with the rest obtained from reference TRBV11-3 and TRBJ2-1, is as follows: EAGVVQSPRYKIIEKKQPVAFWCNPISGHNTLYWYLQNLGQGPELLIRYENEEAVDDSQLPKDRFSAERLKGVDSTLKIQPAELGDSAVYLCASSPGGSSYNEQFFGPGTRLTVL.

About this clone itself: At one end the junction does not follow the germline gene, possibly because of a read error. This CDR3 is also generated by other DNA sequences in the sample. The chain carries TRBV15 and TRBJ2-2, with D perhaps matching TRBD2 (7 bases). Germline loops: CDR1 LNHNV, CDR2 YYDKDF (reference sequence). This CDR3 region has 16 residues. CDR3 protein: CATSEGGESNTGELFF. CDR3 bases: TGCGCCACCAGCGAGGGGGGGGAGTCGAACACCGGGGAGCTGTTTTTT.

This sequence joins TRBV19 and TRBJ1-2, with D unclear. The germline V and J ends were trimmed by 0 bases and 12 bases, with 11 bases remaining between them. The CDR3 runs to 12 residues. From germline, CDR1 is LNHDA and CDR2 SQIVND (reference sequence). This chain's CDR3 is CASSIDRQFHTF. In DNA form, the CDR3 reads TGTGCCAGTAGTATAGATCGGCAATTCCACACCTTC.

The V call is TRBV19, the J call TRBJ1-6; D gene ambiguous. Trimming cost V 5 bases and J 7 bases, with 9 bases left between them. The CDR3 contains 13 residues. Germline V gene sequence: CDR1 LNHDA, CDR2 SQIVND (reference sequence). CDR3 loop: CASSPGTNSPLHF. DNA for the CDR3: TGTGCCAGTAGTCCAGGCACGAATTCACCCCTCCACTTT.

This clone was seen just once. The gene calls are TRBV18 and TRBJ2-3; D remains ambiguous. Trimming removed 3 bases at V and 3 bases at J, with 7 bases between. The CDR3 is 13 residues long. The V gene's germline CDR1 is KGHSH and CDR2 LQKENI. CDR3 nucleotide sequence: TGTGCCAGCTCACCGCCTGGGACAGATACGCAGTATTTT. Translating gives CASSPPGTDTQYF.

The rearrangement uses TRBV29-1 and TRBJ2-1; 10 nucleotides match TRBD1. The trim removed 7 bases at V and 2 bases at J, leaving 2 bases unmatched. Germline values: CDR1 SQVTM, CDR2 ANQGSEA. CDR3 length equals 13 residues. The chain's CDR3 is CSGGTGAYNEQFF. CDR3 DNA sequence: TGCAGCGGCGGGACAGGGGCCTACAATGAGCAGTTCTTC.

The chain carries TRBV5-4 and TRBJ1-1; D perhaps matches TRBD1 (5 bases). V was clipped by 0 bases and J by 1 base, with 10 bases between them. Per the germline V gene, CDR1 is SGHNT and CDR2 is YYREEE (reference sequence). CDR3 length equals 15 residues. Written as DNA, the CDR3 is TGTGCCAGCAGCTTGGCTGGGGCACGGAACACTGAAGCTTTCTTT. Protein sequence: CASSLAGARNTEAFF.

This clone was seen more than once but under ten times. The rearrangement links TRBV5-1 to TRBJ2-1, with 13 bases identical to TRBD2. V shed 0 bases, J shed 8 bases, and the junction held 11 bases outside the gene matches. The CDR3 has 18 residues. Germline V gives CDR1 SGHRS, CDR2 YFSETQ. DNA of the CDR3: TGCGCCAGCAGCTTGGCCCGATATACTAGCGGGGGGGGCTATGAGCAGTTCTTC. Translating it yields CASSLARYTSGGGYEQFF.

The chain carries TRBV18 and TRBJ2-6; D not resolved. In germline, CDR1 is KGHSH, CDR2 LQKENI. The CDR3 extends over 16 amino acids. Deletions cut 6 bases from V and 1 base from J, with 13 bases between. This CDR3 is CASSAWGSSGANVLTF. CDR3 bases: TGTGCCAGCTCCGCATGGGGAAGTTCTGGGGCCAACGTCCTGACTTTC. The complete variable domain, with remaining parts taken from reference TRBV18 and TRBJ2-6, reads NAGVMQNPRHLVRRRGQEARLRCSPMKGHSHVYWYRQLPEEGLKFMVYLQKENIIDESGMPKERFSAEFPKEGPSILRIQQVVRGDSAAYFCASSAWGSSGANVLTFGAGSRLTVL.

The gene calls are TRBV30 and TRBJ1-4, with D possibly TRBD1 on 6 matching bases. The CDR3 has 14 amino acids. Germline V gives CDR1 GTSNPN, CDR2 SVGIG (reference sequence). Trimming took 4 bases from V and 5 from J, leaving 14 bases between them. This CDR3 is CAWTPTGLNEKLFF. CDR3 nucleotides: TGTGCCTGGACGCCGACAGGACTCAATGAAAAACTGTTTTTT.

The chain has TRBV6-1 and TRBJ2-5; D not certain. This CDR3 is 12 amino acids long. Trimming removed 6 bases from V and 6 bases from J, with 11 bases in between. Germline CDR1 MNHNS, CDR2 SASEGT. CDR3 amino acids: CASREIEKTQYF. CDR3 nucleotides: TGTGCCAGCAGGGAAATCGAGAAGACCCAGTACTTC.

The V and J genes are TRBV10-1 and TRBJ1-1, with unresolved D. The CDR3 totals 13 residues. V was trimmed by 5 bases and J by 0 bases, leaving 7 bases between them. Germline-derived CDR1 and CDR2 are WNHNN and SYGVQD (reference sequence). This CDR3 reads CASSSQLNTEAFF. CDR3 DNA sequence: TGCGCCAGCAGTTCCCAGTTGAACACTGAAGCTTTCTTT.

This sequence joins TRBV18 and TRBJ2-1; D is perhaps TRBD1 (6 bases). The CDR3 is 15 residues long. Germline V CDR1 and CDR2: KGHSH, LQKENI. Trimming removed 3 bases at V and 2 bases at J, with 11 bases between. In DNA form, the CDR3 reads TGTGCCAGCTCACCTAGACGACAGGCCTACAATGAGCAGTTCTTC. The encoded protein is CASSPRRQAYNEQFF.

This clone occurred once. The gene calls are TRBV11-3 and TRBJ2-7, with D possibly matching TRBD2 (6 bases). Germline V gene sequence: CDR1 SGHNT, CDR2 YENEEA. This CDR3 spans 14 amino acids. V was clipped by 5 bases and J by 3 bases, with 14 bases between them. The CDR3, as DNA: TGTGCCAGCAGCCCCCGGGACTTCAACTACGAGCAGTACTTC. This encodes CASSPRDFNYEQYF.

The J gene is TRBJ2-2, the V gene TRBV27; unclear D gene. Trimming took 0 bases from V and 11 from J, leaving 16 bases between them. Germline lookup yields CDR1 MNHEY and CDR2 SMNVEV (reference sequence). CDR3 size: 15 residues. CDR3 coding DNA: TGTGCCAGCAGTTTATCGCGGACCCTCAAGGGCGAGCTGTTTTTT. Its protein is CASSLSRTLKGELFF.

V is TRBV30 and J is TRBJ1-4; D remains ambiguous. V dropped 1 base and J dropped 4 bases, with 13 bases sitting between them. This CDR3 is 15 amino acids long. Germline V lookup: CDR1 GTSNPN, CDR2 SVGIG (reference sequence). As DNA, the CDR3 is TGTGCCTGGAGTGCTCAGAGAGCCTTTAATGAAAAACTGTTTTTT. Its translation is CAWSAQRAFNEKLFF.

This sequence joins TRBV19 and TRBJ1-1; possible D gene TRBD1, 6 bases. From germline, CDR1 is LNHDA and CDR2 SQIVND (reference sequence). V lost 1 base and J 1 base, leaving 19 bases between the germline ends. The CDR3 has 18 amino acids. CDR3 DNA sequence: TGTGCCAGTAGTATAGGGACTACCAGGGGCCTCCAGAACACTGAAGCTTTCTTT. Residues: CASSIGTTRGLQNTEAFF.

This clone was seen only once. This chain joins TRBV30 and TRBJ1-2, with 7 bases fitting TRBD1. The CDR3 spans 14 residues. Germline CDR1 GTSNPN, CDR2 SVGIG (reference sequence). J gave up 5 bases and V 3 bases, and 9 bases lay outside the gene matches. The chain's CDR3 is CAWRATGVQYGYTF. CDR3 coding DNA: TGTGCCTGGAGGGCAACAGGGGTTCAGTATGGCTACACCTTC.